Below are 14 T cell receptor beta chains sequenced from a single sample in a study of cytomegalovirus exposure and HLA in healthy donors. The protocol was immunoSEQ multiplex PCR, while the TCRdb copy is restricted to in-frame clones and leaves out a portion. The sample lists 55,000 to 70,000 clones; over 90% were seen once. Input material: PBMCs. Every receptor here comes from a man between 18 and 29 years old in good health and CMV-seropositive.

This chain joins TRBV5-1 and TRBJ2-3; 9 bases match TRBD2. This CDR3 contains 16 residues. The germline CDR1 and CDR2 sequences are SGHRS and YFSETQ. The V segment lost 0 bases and the J segment 5 bases; nucleotides outside the gene matches: 7. As DNA, the CDR3 is TGCGCCAGCAGCTTGGGGGCTAGCGGGGCGGGAGATACGCAGTATTTT. Encoded protein: CASSLGASGAGDTQYF. The full variable domain, with the rest looked up from reference TRBV5-1 and TRBJ2-3, is KAGVTQTPRYLIKTRGQQVTLSCSPISGHRSVSWYQQTPGQGLQFLFEYFSETQRNKGNFPGRFSGRQFSNSRSEMNVSTLELGDSALYLCASSLGASGAGDTQYFGPGTRLTVL.

The J gene is TRBJ1-1, the V gene TRBV6-5; 7 nucleotides agree with TRBD1. The V gene end was trimmed by 2 bases and the J gene end by 0 bases; junction bases not matched to a gene: 3. The CDR3 runs to 15 residues. Germline CDR1 and CDR2: MNHEY and SVGAGI. The CDR3 DNA reads TGTGCCAGCAGTTACAGGGGACAGCTGAACACTGAAGCTTTCTTT. As protein: CASSYRGQLNTEAFF.

The chain recombines TRBV30 with TRBJ2-7; no clear D. Trimming removed 2 bases at V and 0 bases at J, with 8 bases between. Germline V gene sequence: CDR1 GTSNPN, CDR2 SVGIG (reference sequence). CDR3 length equals 13 residues. For the CDR3, the DNA is TGTGCCTGGAGTTCGTCTAACTCCTACGAGCAGTACTTC. It encodes CAWSSSNSYEQYF.

This rearrangement joins TRBV11-2 to TRBJ2-1, with D perhaps matching TRBD1 (5 bases). V was cut by 1 base and J by 6 bases, with 13 bases left in between. The CDR3 loop spans 15 amino acids. Germline V gives CDR1 SGHAT, CDR2 FQNNGV. DNA of the CDR3: TGTGCCAGCAGCTTAGTACCGCAGGGCTTCAATGAGCAGTTCTTC. It encodes CASSLVPQGFNEQFF. Combining the CDR3 with reference TRBV11-2 and TRBJ2-1 gives the whole variable domain EAGVAQSPRYKIIEKRQSVAFWCNPISGHATLYWYQQILGQGPKLLIQFQNNGVVDDSQLPKDRFSAERLKGVDSTLKIQPAKLEDSAVYLCASSLVPQGFNEQFFGPGTRLTVL.

The rearrangement links TRBV5-4 to TRBJ1-2; 9 bases match TRBD1. CDR3 size: 13 residues. The V segment lost 5 bases and the J segment 6 bases; nucleotides outside the gene matches: 5. CDR1 is SGHNT, CDR2 YYREEE, per germline (reference sequence). CDR3 nucleotide sequence: TGTGCCAGCAGTTACAGACAGGGGGATGGCTACACCTTC. Protein sequence: CASSYRQGDGYTF.

The genes are TRBV4-2 and TRBJ2-7; D uncertain. This CDR3 has 15 residues. CDR1 and CDR2 (germline): LGHNA, YNFKEQ. V lost 1 base and J lost 3, with 13 bases in between. The CDR3, as DNA: TGTGCCAGCAGCCAAGTGGCGAGCGCCGACTACGAGCAGTACTTC. Protein: CASSQVASADYEQYF.

The CDR3 sequence is CGVEGQNSYEQYF. The DNA for the CDR3 is TGTGGGGTGGAGGGGCAGAACTCCTACGAGCAGTACTTC. The J gene is TRBJ2-7, the V gene TRBV28; the D gene is possibly TRBD2 (6 bases). The CDR3 sequence is 13 residues long. Germline assignment: CDR1 MDHEN and CDR2 SYDVKM.

The chain links TRBV28 to TRBJ2-2; 7 positions agree with TRBD1. This CDR3 spans 16 amino acids. The J segment lost 6 bases and the V segment lost 6 bases, leaving 13 bases of the junction unmatched. Germline V gene data show CDR1 as MDHEN and CDR2 as SYDVKM. CDR3 protein: CASSLGQVGVAGELFF. CDR3 DNA: TGTGCCAGCAGCCTAGGACAGGTTGGTGTTGCCGGGGAGCTGTTTTTT.

This clone is categorized as medium-sized (0.01 to 0.1%). The gene calls are TRBV6-4 and TRBJ2-2; 13 bases line up with TRBD2. This CDR3 region has 16 residues. Germline lookup yields CDR1 MRHNA and CDR2 SNTAGT. The V gene end was trimmed by 8 bases and the J gene end by 4 bases; junction bases not matched to a gene: 7. CDR3 protein: CASARTSGSTTGELFF. CDR3 nucleotide sequence: TGTGCCAGCGCCCGGACTAGCGGGAGTACCACCGGGGAGCTGTTTTTT.

This clone was picked up one time. The chain is built from TRBV7-3 and TRBJ2-5, with 9 bases fitting TRBD1. The length of the CDR3 is 14 residues. Germline V lookup: CDR1 SGHTA, CDR2 FQGTGA. Losses at the gene ends were 5 bases for V and 5 bases for J; bases not matched to a gene: 6. This CDR3 is CASSPTGGGETQYF. The CDR3 DNA reads as TGTGCCAGCAGCCCTACAGGGGGCGGGGAGACCCAGTACTTC. The entire variable domain, with the rest obtained from reference TRBV7-3 and TRBJ2-5, is as follows: GAGVSQTPSNKVTEKGKYVELRCDPISGHTALYWYRQSLGQGPEFLIYFQGTGAADDSGLPNDRFFAVRPEGSVSTLKIQRTERGDSAVYLCASSPTGGGETQYFGPGTRLLVL.

The V call is TRBV29-1, the J call TRBJ2-7, with TRBD1 matching 11 bases. V gave up 6 bases and J gave up 3 bases; unmatched junction bases: 1. The CDR3 runs 12 residues. Looked up from germline, CDR1 is SQVTM and CDR2 is ANQGSEA. The CDR3 spells CSVGTGGYEQYF. For the CDR3, the DNA is TGCAGCGTGGGGACAGGGGGCTACGAGCAGTACTTC.

The chain combines TRBV27 with TRBJ2-3; 7 nucleotides agree with TRBD1. Germline lookup yields CDR1 MNHEY and CDR2 SMNVEV (reference sequence). The CDR3 runs 14 residues. V was pared by 5 bases and J by 6 bases, with 8 bases of the junction left unmatched. The CDR3 sequence is CASSRQGVWDTQYF. CDR3 bases: TGTGCCAGCAGTAGACAGGGCGTTTGGGATACGCAGTATTTT.

The V call is TRBV2, the J call TRBJ1-3, with no clear D. V lost 8 bases to trimming and J lost 4 bases, with 9 bases between them. CDR1 is SNHLY, CDR2 FYNNEI, per germline. This CDR3 has 12 amino acids. The CDR3 DNA reads TGTGCCAGCGCGGGAGGCGGAAACACCATATATTTT. Protein sequence: CASAGGGNTIYF.

This rearrangement joins TRBV6-5 to TRBJ1-1; 7 bases map to TRBD1. Germline V gives CDR1 MNHEY, CDR2 SVGAGI. This CDR3 region has 14 residues. Unmatched junction bases numbered 3, after V lost 4 bases and J lost 1 base. In DNA form, the CDR3 reads TGTGCCAGCAGTTCAGGGGGAACGAACACTGAAGCTTTCTTT. The encoded protein is CASSSGGTNTEAFF.